The clone carrying this TCR beta chain was detected a few times. The record originates from a study of blood T cell repertoires in COVID-19. Study-level background: Samples came from the United States, Italy and Spain, spanning acute and convalescent COVID-19.

Data came from immunoSEQ multiplex PCR; TCRdb stores just in-frame clones and leaves some out. Altogether over 70,000 clones are present, 70% to 80% being singletons, with the ten largest covering about half. V lost 6 bases and J lost 10; bases outside the gene matches: 6. This CDR3 has 12 amino acids. Source material: peripheral blood. This TCR was sampled from a human donor in a cohort sampled during active COVID-19. This sequence joins TRBV12-3 or TRBV12-4 and TRBJ2-1; 7 positions agree with TRBD1. The CDR3 sequence: CASSQGVGEQFF. DNA for the CDR3: TGTGCCAGCAGCCAGGGGGTAGGGGAGCAGTTCTTC.